This T cell receptor beta chain emerged from a study of cytomegalovirus exposure and HLA in healthy donors. General study findings and limits: Specific recognition of CMV antigens was confirmed in vitro for three chains (all CMV-associated). Based on reports, TCR beta sequences accurately predicted HLA-A and HLA-B alleles for most subjects. The number of N-insertions in an Asian-associated ancestry cluster was reportedly below the approximately 700-donor mean in a later analysis. The investigators catalogued some 160 TCR beta chains as cytomegalovirus-associated.

Use of 60 Vbeta and 13 Jbeta primers characterized the PCR. Generated by immunoSEQ multiplex PCR, the TCRdb table keeps only in-frame clones and is missing some. In the table there are around 72,000 clones, 50% to 80% of which are singletons. The sample holds a few counts of this clone. The target antigen is unknown. The clonotype originates from a man in his forties or fifties in good health and CMV-seropositive. Material for sequencing was PBMCs.

CDR3 in DNA: TGTGCCAGCGGAACCGGGACAGGGGTTGTCACTGAAGCTTTCTTT. It codes for CASGTGTGVVTEAFF. The chain recombines TRBV11-3 with TRBJ1-1; 10 nucleotides match TRBD1. CDR3 size: 15 residues. Germline V gene lookup returns CDR1 SGHNT and CDR2 YENEEA. After removal of 8 bases from V and 4 bases from J, the junction contained 10 bases not matched to a gene.